This T cell receptor beta chain was retrieved from a study of tumor-infiltrating lymphocytes in primary liver carcinoma. Overall study: Each participant had primary liver carcinoma, and surgical resection was the treatment. Each of the samples returned roughly 3.65 to 7.5 million productive TCRbeta reads (a yield similar across tissue types).

Per germline, CDR1 LGHNA and CDR2 YSLEER. This CDR3 contains 17 residues. Blood RNA came from unsorted whole blood; germline DNA was also extracted. Points on this clonotype: Its cognate antigen is unknown. One junction end disagrees with the germline gene, perhaps due to a read error.

Study-level findings and limits: Tumor-adjacent and tumor-blood pairs shared less of their repertoires than tumor region pairs shared.

The authors made TCR beta cDNA from 450 to 600 ng total RNA with a constant-region primer. Three rounds of nested multiplex PCR with slightly modified ARM-PCR produced TCR beta libraries. Running roughly 10 cycles apiece, the first two PCR rounds relied on TRBV1-TRBV30 forward primers together with a C-beta reverse primer. One entry per CDR3 protein, called by TCRdb with MiXCR from the multiplex PCR reads. This table holds about 310,000 distinct CDR3 sequences, 45% to 70% found once. The chain has TRBV4-3 and TRBJ1-3, with D tentatively TRBD1 (5 bases). This clonotype was obtained from a woman aged 25 to 45 with primary liver carcinoma and hepatitis B virus infection. Input material: peripheral blood. In DNA, the CDR3 is TGCACCAGCAGCCACATGCCCGGGACCGGCTCTGGAAACACCATATATTTT. Translating gives CTSSHMPGTGSGNTIYF.